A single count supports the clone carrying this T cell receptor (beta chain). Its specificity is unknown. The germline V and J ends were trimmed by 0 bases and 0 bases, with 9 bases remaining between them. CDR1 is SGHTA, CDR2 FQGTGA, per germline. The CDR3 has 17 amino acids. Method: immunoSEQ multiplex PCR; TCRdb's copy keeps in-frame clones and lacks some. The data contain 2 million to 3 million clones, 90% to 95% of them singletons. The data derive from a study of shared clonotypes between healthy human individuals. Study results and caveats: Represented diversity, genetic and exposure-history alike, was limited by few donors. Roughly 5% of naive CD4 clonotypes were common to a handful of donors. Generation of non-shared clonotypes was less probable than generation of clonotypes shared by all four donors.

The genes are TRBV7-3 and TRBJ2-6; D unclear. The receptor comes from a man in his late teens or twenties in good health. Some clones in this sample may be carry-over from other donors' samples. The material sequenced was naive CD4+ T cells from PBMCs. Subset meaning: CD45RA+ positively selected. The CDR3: CASSLTGWNSGANVLTF. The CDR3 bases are TGTGCCAGCAGCTTAACGGGTTGGAACTCTGGGGCCAACGTCCTGACTTTC.